A selection of T cell receptor beta chains follows, all from one sample in a study of blood T cell repertoires in COVID-19. Some clones are missing from TCRdb's copy, which holds only in-frame ones; the method was immunoSEQ multiplex PCR. The sample records 150,000 to 200,000 clones, 85% to 90% being singletons. Sequenced sample: peripheral blood. The receptor set was obtained from an older person with COVID-19, enrolled during active disease. The conserved cysteine and the conserved F or W are not part of the CDR3 here.

TRBV3-1/TRBV3-2	TRBJ1-6	ASSQNQGNSPLH
TRBV27	TRBJ2-1	ASSSGFSSYNEQF
TRBV28	TRBJ1-2	ASSFSTTGGRHGYT
TRBV28	TRBJ2-1	ASGTRPYNEQF
TRBV7-3	TRBJ2-5	ASSLNLPGETQY
TRBV11-2	TRBJ2-4	ASSSRQGVAKNIQY
TRBV5-1	TRBJ2-3	ASSNLRTSSKSDTQY
TRBV7-3	TRBJ2-7	ASSLTGTGGYEQY
TRBV7-2	TRBJ2-7	ASSLTGGAYEQY
TRBV28	TRBJ1-3	ASSGPGDRGWNTIY
TRBV27	TRBJ2-1	ASSFDGLAGNNEQF
TRBV7-6	TRBJ1-6	ASPLHPGQGIHSPLH
TRBV7-2	TRBJ1-1	ASSRFLTSSGTEAF
TRBV9	TRBJ2-3	ASRSGQNTDTQY
TRBV19	TRBJ1-5	ASRKQGVDQPQH
TRBV19	TRBJ1-5	ASSPGQMGQPQH